This is a list of T cell receptor beta chains from one sample in a study of shared clonotypes between healthy human individuals. The table came from immunoSEQ multiplex PCR; TCRdb's copy has only in-frame clones and leaves some out. The sample consists of roughly 2.5 million clones, just over 90% of them appearing once. Sequencing was done on a sample of naive CD4+ T cells sorted from blood. Receptor source: a young man in good health. The CDR3 runs from the conserved cysteine through the conserved F or W. Each record gives: CDR3 DNA, CDR3 protein, J gene, D gene, V gene, clone size. A D gene is named only where the DNA matches it firmly. Some rows mark clone size as missing; the rest say once, few, many or name a class of expanded clone.

CDR3 DNA: TGTGCCAGCAGGGTGATTGGGAGGATCTACGAGCAGTACTTC
CDR3 protein: CASRVIGRIYEQYF
J gene: TRBJ2-7
D gene: .
V gene: TRBV9
clone size: .

CDR3 DNA: TGTGCCAGCAGCTTTCAAGCGAACACTGAAGCTTTCTTT
CDR3 protein: CASSFQANTEAFF
J gene: TRBJ1-1
D gene: .
V gene: TRBV11-2
clone size: .

CDR3 DNA: TGTGCCAGCAGCTTAAGTGGGACAGTATCTCAAGAGACCCAGTACTTC
CDR3 protein: CASSLSGTVSQETQYF
J gene: TRBJ2-5
D gene: TRBD1
V gene: TRBV11-2
clone size: .

CDR3 DNA: TGTGCCAGCAGCTTAGAAAGGTCGTCAGGCCATCAGCCCCAGCATTTT
CDR3 protein: CASSLERSSGHQPQHF
J gene: TRBJ1-5
D gene: .
V gene: TRBV7-2
clone size: .

CDR3 DNA: TGTGCCAGCAGCTTAGATAGATCCGGGAGGCAGTACTTC
CDR3 protein: CASSLDRSGRQYF
J gene: TRBJ2-7
D gene: .
V gene: TRBV13
clone size: .

CDR3 DNA: TGTGCCAGCAGCGTAGACGGGGGAGCGTATGGCTACACCTTC
CDR3 protein: CASSVDGGAYGYTF
J gene: TRBJ1-2
D gene: .
V gene: TRBV9
clone size: .

CDR3 DNA: TGCAGCGTGGGGGTAGCGGGAGGGCTTTACAATGAGCAGTTCTTC
CDR3 protein: CSVGVAGGLYNEQFF
J gene: TRBJ2-1
D gene: TRBD2
V gene: TRBV29-1
clone size: .

CDR3 DNA: TGCGCCAGCAGCGACACAGGGGGCAAGGGGACAGATACGCAGTATTTT
CDR3 protein: CASSDTGGKGTDTQYF
J gene: TRBJ2-3
D gene: TRBD1
V gene: TRBV10-1
clone size: .

CDR3 DNA: TGCAGCGTTGCCGGGGGAGTGACTGAAGCTTTCTTT
CDR3 protein: CSVAGGVTEAFF
J gene: TRBJ1-1
D gene: .
V gene: TRBV29-1
clone size: .

CDR3 DNA: TGTGCCAGCAGCTTAAGCTCGACTGAAGCTTTCTTT
CDR3 protein: CASSLSSTEAFF
J gene: TRBJ1-1
D gene: .
V gene: TRBV11-2
clone size: .

CDR3 DNA: TGTGCCAGCAGCTTGTGGAACTCCTGGGATGAGCAGTTCTTC
CDR3 protein: CASSLWNSWDEQFF
J gene: TRBJ2-1
D gene: .
V gene: TRBV5-4
clone size: .

CDR3 DNA: TGCGCCAGCAGCTTGGAGAGGGCGGGAGGGAAAACAGATACGCAGTATTTT
CDR3 protein: CASSLERAGGKTDTQYF
J gene: TRBJ2-3
D gene: TRBD2
V gene: TRBV5-1
clone size: .

CDR3 DNA: TGTGCCAGCAGCGTAGTGGGGGAGGGGTACAATGAGCAGTTCTTC
CDR3 protein: CASSVVGEGYNEQFF
J gene: TRBJ2-1
D gene: TRBD2
V gene: TRBV9
clone size: .

CDR3 DNA: TGTGCCAGCTCGTCGACGAGGGGACTCGCCACTGAAGCTTTCTTT
CDR3 protein: CASSSTRGLATEAFF
J gene: TRBJ1-1
D gene: .
V gene: TRBV18
clone size: .

CDR3 DNA: TGTGCCAGCAGCTGGGACAGGGAACGGCCTTTCTTT
CDR3 protein: CASSWDRERPFF
J gene: TRBJ1-1
D gene: TRBD1
V gene: TRBV7-2
clone size: .

CDR3 DNA: TGTGCCAGCAGCTTAGTGACTAGCGGGAAATATTCCTACGAGCAGTACTTC
CDR3 protein: CASSLVTSGKYSYEQYF
J gene: TRBJ2-7
D gene: TRBD2
V gene: TRBV7-6
clone size: .

CDR3 DNA: TGTGCCAGCAGCCTAAGGGCGGGAGTTTGGTACAATGAGCAGTTCTTC
CDR3 protein: CASSLRAGVWYNEQFF
J gene: TRBJ2-1
D gene: TRBD2
V gene: TRBV11-3
clone size: .

CDR3 DNA: TGTGCCAGCAGCTTGGGTGCCGGGACGTTCCAAGAGACCCAGTACTTC
CDR3 protein: CASSLGAGTFQETQYF
J gene: TRBJ2-5
D gene: .
V gene: TRBV5-4
clone size: .

CDR3 DNA: TGTGCCAGCAGCCTCCGGGCCAATAATGAAAAACTGTTTTTT
CDR3 protein: CASSLRANNEKLFF
J gene: TRBJ1-4
D gene: .
V gene: TRBV7-9
clone size: .

CDR3 DNA: TGTGCCAGCAGCGGGGGACTAGCGGGACCCTACGAGCAGTACTTC
CDR3 protein: CASSGGLAGPYEQYF
J gene: TRBJ2-7
D gene: TRBD2
V gene: TRBV27
clone size: once

CDR3 DNA: TGTGCCAGCAGCGTCCGCCTCGCGGGAGGGTCCTACAATGAGCAGTTCTTC
CDR3 protein: CASSVRLAGGSYNEQFF
J gene: TRBJ2-1
D gene: TRBD2
V gene: TRBV9
clone size: .

CDR3 DNA: TGTGCCAGCAGTGAACAGGGAGGATGGAATCAGCCCCAGCATTTT
CDR3 protein: CASSEQGGWNQPQHF
J gene: TRBJ1-5
D gene: .
V gene: TRBV2
clone size: .

CDR3 DNA: TGTGCCAGCAGCTTTCTCAGGGGGCCGAACACTGAAGCTTTCTTT
CDR3 protein: CASSFLRGPNTEAFF
J gene: TRBJ1-1
D gene: TRBD1
V gene: TRBV7-9
clone size: .

CDR3 DNA: TGCGCCAGCAGCATTGACAGGGTGGGCTCCTACGAGCAGTACTTC
CDR3 protein: CASSIDRVGSYEQYF
J gene: TRBJ2-7
D gene: TRBD1
V gene: TRBV5-1
clone size: .

CDR3 DNA: TGTGCCATCAGTGAGGCGGTACCCGGGGGGCGGCAAGAGACCCAGTACTTC
CDR3 protein: CAISEAVPGGRQETQYF
J gene: TRBJ2-5
D gene: .
V gene: TRBV10-3
clone size: .

CDR3 DNA: TGTGCCAGCAGTTTGGGGCGGGGACAGGGGGCCTACGAGCAGTACTTC
CDR3 protein: CASSLGRGQGAYEQYF
J gene: TRBJ2-7
D gene: TRBD1
V gene: TRBV27
clone size: .

CDR3 DNA: TGTGCCATCAGTGGGGGGATGGACGATCAGCCCCAGCATTTT
CDR3 protein: CAISGGMDDQPQHF
J gene: TRBJ1-5
D gene: .
V gene: TRBV10-3
clone size: few

CDR3 DNA: TGTGCCAGCAGCTTAAGCGAAGGGATCTATGGCTACACCTTC
CDR3 protein: CASSLSEGIYGYTF
J gene: TRBJ1-2
D gene: .
V gene: TRBV7-8
clone size: .